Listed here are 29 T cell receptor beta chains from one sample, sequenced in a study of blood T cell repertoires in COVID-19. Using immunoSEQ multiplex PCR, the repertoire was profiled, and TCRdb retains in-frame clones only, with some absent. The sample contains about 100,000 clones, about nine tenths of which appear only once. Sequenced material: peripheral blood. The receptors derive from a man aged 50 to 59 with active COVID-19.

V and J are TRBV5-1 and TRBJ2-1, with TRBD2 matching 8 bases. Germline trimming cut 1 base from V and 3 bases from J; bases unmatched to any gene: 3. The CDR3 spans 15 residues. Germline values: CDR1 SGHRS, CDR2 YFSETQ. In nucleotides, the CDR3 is TGCGCCAGCAGCTTGCCGCGGGAGGTCTACAATGAGCAGTTCTTC. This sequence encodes CASSLPREVYNEQFF.

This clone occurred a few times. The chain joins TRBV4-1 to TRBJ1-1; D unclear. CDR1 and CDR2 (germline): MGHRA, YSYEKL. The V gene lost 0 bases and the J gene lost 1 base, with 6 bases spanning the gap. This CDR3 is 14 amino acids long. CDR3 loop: CASSQDNGNTEAFF. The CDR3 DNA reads TGCGCCAGCAGCCAAGATAACGGGAACACTGAAGCTTTCTTT.

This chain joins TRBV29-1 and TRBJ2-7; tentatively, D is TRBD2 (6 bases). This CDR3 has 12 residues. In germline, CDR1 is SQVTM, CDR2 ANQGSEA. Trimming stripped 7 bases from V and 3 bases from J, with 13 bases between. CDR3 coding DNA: TGCAGCGCCGCGGGACGGGGCTACGAGCAGTACTTC. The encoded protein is CSAAGRGYEQYF.

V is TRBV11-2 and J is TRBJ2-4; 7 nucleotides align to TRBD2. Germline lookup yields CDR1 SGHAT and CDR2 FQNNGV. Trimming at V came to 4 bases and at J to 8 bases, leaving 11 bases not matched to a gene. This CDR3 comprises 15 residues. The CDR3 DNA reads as TGTGCCAGCAGCTCCCTTAGGACTAGAGGGGACATTCAGTACTTC. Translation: CASSSLRTRGDIQYF.

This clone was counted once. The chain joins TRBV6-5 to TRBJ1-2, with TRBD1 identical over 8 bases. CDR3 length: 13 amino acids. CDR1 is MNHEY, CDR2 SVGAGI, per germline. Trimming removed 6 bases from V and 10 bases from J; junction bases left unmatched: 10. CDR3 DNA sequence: TGTGCCAGCAGCCCCACCCGACAGGGGTACTACACCTTC. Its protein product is CASSPTRQGYYTF.

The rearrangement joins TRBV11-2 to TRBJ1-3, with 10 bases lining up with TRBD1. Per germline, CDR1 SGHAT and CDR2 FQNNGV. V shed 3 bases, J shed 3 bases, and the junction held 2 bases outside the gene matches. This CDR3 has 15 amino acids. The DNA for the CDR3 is TGTGCCAGCAGCTTGACAGGGGGCAGTGGAAACACCATATATTTT. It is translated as CASSLTGGSGNTIYF.

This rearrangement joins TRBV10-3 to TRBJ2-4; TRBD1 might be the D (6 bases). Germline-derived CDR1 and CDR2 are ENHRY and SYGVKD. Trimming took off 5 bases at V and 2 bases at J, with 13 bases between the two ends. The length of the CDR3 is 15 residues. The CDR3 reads CAISSGDGTKNIQYF. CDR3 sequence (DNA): TGTGCCATCAGTTCAGGGGACGGGACCAAAAACATTCAGTACTTC.

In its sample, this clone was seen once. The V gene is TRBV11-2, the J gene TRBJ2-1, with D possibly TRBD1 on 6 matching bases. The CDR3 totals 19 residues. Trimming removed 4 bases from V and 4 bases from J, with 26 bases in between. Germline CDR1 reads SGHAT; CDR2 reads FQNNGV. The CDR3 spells CASSYSQLQGRPLYNEQFF. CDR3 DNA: TGTGCCAGCAGCTACAGTCAGTTACAGGGCCGACCTCTTTACAATGAGCAGTTCTTC.

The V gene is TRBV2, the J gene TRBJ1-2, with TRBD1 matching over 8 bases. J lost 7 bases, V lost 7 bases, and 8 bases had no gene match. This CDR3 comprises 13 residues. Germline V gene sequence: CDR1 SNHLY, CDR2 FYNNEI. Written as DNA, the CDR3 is TGTGCCAGCACTGGACAGGGAGCCTCTGGCTACACCTTC. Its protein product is CASTGQGASGYTF.

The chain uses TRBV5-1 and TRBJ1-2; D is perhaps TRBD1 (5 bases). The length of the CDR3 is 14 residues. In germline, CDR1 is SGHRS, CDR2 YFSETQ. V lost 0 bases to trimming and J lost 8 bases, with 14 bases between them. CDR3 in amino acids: CASSLESGTQGYTF. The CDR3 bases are TGCGCCAGCAGCTTGGAGTCGGGGACTCAGGGCTACACCTTC.

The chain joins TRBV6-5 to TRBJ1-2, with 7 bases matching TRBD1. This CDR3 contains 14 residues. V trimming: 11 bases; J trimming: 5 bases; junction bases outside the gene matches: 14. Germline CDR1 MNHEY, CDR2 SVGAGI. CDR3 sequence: CAAAPSGQLYGYTF. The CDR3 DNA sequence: TGTGCCGCCGCGCCCTCGGGACAGTTATATGGCTACACCTTC.

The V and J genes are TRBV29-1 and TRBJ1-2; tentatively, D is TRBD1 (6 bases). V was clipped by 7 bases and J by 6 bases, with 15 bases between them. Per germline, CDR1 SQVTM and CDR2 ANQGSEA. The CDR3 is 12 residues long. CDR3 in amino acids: CSAAGAGDGYTF. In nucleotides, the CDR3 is TGCAGCGCCGCCGGGGCAGGGGATGGCTACACCTTC.

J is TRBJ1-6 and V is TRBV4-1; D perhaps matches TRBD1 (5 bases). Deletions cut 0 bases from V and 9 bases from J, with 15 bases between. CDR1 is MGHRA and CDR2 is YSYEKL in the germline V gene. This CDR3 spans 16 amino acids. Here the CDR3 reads CASSQEGGLKTSPLHF. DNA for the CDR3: TGCGCCAGCAGCCAAGAGGGGGGACTGAAAACTTCACCCCTCCACTTT.

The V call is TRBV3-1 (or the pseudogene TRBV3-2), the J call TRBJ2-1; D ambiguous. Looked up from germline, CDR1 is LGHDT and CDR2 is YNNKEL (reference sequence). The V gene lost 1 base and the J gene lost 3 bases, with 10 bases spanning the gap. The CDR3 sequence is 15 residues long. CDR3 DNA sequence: TGTGCCAGCAGCCAAGCCGCAGGAAGCTACAATGAGCAGTTCTTC. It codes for CASSQAAGSYNEQFF.

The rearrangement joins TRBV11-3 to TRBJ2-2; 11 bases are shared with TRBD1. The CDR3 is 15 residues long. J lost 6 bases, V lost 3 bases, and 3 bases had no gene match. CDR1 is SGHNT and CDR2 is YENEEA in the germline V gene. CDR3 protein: CASSFGQGASGELFF. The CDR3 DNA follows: TGTGCCAGCAGCTTTGGACAGGGGGCTTCCGGGGAGCTGTTTTTT.

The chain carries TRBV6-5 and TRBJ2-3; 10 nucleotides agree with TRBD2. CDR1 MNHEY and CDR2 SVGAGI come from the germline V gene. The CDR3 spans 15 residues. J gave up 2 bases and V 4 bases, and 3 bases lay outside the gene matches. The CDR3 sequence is CASSFTSGVTDTQYF. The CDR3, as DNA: TGTGCCAGCAGTTTTACTAGCGGGGTCACAGATACGCAGTATTTT.

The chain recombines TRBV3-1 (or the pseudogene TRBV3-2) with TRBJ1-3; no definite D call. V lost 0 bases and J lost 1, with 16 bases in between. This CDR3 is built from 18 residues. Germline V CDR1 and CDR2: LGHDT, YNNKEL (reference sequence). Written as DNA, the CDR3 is TGTGCCAGCAGCCAAGACCCCGCCGGGTCTGCTTCTGGAAACACCATATATTTT. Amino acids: CASSQDPAGSASGNTIYF.

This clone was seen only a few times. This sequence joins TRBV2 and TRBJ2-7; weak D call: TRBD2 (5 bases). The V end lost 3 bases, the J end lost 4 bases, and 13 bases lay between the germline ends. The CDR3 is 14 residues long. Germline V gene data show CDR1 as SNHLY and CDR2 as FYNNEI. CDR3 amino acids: CASSERVGKYEQYF. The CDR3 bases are TGTGCCAGCAGTGAGAGGGTCGGCAAATACGAGCAGTACTTC.

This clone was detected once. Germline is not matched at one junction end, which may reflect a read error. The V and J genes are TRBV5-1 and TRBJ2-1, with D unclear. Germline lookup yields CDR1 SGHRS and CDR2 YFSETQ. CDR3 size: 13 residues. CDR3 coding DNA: TGCGCCAGCAGCTTGAACTCCGACAATGAGCAGTTCTTC. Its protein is CASSLNSDNEQFF.

The CDR3 loop is CASSLFPAGTDTQYF. The CDR3 DNA sequence: TGTGCCAGCAGCCTATTCCCAGCGGGCACAGATACGCAGTATTTT. The V gene is TRBV6-5, the J gene TRBJ2-3; tentatively, D is TRBD2 (5 bases). V gave up 6 bases and J gave up 1 base, with 14 bases separating them. CDR1 is MNHEY, CDR2 SVGAGI, per germline. The CDR3 loop spans 15 amino acids.

CDR3 in DNA: TGTGCCAGTAGCCTTGGACAAGACAATCAGCCCCAGCATTTT. Translated: CASSLGQDNQPQHF. The chain couples TRBV19 to TRBJ1-5, with a weak D call TRBD1 (5 bases). Germline lookup yields CDR1 LNHDA and CDR2 SQIVND (reference sequence). CDR3 length equals 14 residues. V was cut by 6 bases and J by 3 bases, with 12 bases left in between.

As DNA, the CDR3 is TGCGCCAGCAAACTCCAACTAGCGGGCCCATGGAATGAGCAGTTCTTC. This sequence encodes CASKLQLAGPWNEQFF. The J gene is TRBJ2-1, the V gene TRBV10-2; 9 nucleotides agree with TRBD2. The germline gives CDR1 WSHSY, CDR2 SAAADI. V was pared by 7 bases and J by 7 bases, with 14 bases of the junction left unmatched. This CDR3 has 16 amino acids.

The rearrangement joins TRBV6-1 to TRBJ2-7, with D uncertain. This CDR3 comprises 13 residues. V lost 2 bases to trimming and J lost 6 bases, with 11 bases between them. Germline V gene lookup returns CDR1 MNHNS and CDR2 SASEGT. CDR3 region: CASSEPWPGEQYF. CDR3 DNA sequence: TGTGCCAGCAGTGAACCTTGGCCGGGCGAGCAGTACTTC.

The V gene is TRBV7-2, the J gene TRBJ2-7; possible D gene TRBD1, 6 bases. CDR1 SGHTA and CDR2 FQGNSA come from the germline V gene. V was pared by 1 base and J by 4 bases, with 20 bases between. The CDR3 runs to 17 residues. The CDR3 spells CASSLVGGQGSVYEQYF. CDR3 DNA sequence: TGTGCCAGCAGCTTAGTTGGGGGCCAGGGTAGTGTTTACGAGCAGTACTTC.

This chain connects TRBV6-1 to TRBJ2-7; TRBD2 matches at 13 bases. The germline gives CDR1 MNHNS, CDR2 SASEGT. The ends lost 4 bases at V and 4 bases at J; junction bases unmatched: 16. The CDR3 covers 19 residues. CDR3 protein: CASSGFRVGLAGDRYEQYV. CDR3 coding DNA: TGTGCCAGCAGTGGGTTCAGGGTAGGACTAGCGGGAGATCGTTACGAGCAGTACGTC.

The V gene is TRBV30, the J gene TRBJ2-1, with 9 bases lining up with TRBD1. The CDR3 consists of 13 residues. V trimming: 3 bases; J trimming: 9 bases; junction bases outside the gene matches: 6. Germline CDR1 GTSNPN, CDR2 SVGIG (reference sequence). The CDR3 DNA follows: TGTGCCTGGAGCGTTACAGGGGGCTTTGAGCAGTTCTTC. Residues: CAWSVTGGFEQFF. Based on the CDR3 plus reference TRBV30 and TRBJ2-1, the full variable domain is SQTIHQWPATLVQPVGSPLSLECTVEGTSNPNLYWYRQAAGRGLQLLFYSVGIGQISSEVPQNLSASRPQDRQFILSSKKLLLSDSGFYLCAWSVTGGFEQFFGPGTRLTVL.

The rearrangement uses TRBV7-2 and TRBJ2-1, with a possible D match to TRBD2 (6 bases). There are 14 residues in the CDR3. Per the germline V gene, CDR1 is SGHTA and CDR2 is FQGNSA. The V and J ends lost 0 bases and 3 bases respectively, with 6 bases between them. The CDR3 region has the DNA TGTGCCAGCAGCTTAGCGGGGGGCTACAATGAGCAGTTCTTC. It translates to CASSLAGGYNEQFF.

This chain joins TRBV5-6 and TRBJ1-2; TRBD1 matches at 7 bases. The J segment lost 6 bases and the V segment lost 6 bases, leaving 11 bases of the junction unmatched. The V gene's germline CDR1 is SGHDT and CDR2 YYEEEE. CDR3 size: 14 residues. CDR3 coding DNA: TGTGCCAGCATCTTTTCAGACAGGGTCCATGGCTACACCTTC. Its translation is CASIFSDRVHGYTF.

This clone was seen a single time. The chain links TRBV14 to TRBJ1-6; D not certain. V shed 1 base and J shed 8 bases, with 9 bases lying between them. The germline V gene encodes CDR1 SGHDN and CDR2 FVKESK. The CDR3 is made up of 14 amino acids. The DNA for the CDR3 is TGTGCCAGCAGCCAAGTTAGTTCGTATTCACCCCTCCACTTT. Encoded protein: CASSQVSSYSPLHF.